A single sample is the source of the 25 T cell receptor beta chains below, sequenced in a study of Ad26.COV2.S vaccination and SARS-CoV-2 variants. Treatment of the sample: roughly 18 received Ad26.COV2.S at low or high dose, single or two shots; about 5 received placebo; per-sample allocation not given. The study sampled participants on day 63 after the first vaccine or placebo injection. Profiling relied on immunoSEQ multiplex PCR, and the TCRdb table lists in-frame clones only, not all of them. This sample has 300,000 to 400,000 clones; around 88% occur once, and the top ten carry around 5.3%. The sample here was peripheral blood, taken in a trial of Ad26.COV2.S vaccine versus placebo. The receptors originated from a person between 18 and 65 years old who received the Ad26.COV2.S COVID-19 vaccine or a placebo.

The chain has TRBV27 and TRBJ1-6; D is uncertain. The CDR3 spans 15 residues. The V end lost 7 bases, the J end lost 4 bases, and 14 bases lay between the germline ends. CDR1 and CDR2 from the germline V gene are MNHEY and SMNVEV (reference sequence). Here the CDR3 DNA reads TGTGCCAGCAAATCCGGTGGGCCTTATAATTCACCCCTCCACTTT. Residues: CASKSGGPYNSPLHF.

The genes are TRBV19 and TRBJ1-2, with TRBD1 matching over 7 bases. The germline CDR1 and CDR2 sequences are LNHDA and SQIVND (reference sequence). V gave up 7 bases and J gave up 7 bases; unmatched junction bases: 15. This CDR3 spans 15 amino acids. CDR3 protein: CASIRQQGGSGGYTF. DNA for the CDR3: TGTGCCAGTATCCGCCAGCAGGGGGGCTCGGGTGGCTACACCTTC.

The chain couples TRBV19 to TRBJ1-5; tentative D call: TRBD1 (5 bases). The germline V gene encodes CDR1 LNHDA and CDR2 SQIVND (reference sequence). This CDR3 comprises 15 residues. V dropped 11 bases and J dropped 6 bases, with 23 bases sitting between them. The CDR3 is CASLPRDGYGQPQHF. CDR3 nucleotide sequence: TGTGCCTCTCTCCCCCGGGACGGTTATGGTCAGCCCCAGCATTTT. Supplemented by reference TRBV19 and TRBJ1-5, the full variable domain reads DGGITQSPKYLFRKEGQNVTLSCEQNLNHDAMYWYRQDPGQGLRLIYYSQIVNDFQKGDIAEGYSVSREKKESFPLTVTSAQKNPTAFYLCASLPRDGYGQPQHFGDGTRLSIL.

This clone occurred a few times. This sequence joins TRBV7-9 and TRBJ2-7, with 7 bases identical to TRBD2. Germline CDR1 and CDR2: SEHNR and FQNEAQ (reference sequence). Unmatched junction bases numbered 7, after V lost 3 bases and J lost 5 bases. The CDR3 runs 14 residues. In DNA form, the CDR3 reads TGTGCCAGCAGCTTCCGGGGAGGGGTCCACGAGCAGTACTTC. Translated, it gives CASSFRGGVHEQYF.

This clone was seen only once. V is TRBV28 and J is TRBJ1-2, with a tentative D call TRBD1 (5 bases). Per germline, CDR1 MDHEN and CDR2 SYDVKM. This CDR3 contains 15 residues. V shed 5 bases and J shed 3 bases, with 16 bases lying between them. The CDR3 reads CASSSPWGTYYGYTF. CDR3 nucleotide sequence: TGTGCCAGCAGTAGCCCATGGGGGACCTACTATGGCTACACCTTC.

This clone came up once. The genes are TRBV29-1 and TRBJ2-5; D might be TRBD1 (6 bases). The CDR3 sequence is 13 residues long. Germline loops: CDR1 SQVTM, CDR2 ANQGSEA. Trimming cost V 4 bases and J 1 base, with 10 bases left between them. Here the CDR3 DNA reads TGCAGCGTTGTCCCGACAGGCCAAGAGACCCAGTACTTC. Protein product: CSVVPTGQETQYF.

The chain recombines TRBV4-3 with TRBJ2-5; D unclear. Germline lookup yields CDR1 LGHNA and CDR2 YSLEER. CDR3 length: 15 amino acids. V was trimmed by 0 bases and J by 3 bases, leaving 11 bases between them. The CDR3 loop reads CASSQEAHPEETQYF. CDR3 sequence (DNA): TGCGCCAGCAGCCAAGAAGCACACCCAGAAGAGACCCAGTACTTC.

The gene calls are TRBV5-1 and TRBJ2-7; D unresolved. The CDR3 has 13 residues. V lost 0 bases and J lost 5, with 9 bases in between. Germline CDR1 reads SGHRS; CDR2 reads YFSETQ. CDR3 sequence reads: CASSLARVDEQYF. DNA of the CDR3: TGCGCCAGCAGCTTGGCTAGGGTCGACGAGCAGTACTTC.

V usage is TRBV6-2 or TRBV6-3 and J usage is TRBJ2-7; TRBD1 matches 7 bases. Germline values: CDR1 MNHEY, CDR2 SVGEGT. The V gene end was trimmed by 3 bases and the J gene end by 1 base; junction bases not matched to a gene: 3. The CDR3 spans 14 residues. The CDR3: CASSYTGASYEQYF. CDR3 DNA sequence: TGTGCCAGCAGTTATACAGGGGCGTCCTACGAGCAGTACTTC.

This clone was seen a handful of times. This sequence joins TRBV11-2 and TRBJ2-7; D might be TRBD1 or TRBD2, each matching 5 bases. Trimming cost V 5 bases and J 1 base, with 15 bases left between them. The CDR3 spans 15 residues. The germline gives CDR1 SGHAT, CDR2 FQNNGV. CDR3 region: CASSPTPGASYEQYF. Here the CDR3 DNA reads TGTGCCAGCAGCCCGACCCCCGGGGCGTCCTACGAGCAGTACTTC.

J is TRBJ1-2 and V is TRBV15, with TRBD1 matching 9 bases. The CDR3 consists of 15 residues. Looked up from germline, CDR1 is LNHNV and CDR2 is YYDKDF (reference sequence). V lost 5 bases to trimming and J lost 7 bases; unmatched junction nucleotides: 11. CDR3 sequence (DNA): TGTGCCACCAGCTGGGACCGAACAGGGGGCTCTGGCTACACCTTC. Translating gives CATSWDRTGGSGYTF. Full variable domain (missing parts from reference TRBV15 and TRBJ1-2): DAMVIQNPRYQVTQFGKPVTLSCSQTLNHNVMYWYQQKSSQAPKLLFHYYDKDFNNEADTPDNFQSRRPNTSFCFLDIRSPGLGDTAMYLCATSWDRTGGSGYTFGSGTRLTVV.

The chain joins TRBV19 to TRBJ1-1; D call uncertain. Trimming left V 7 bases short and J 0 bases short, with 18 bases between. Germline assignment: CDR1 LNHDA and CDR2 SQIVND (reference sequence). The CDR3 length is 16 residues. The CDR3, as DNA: TGTGCCAGTACCCTTCAGGTCGGTATCATGAACACTGAAGCTTTCTTT. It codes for CASTLQVGIMNTEAFF.

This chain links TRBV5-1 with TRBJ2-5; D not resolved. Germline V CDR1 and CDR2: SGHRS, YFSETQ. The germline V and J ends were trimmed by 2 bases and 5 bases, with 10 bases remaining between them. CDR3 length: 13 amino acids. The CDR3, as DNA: TGCGCCAGCAGCTTTATTAGCCCTGAGACCCAGTACTTC. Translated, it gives CASSFISPETQYF.

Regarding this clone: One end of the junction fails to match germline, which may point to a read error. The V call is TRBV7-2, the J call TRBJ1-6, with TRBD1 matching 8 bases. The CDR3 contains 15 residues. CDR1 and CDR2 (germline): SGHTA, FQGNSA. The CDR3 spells CASSFLGQGNSPLHF. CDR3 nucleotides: TGTGCCAGCAGCTTCCTCGGACAGGGAAATTCGCCCCTCCACTTT.

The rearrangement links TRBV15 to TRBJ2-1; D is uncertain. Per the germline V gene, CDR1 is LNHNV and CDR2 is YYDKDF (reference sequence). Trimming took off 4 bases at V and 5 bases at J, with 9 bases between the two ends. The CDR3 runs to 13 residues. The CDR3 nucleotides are TGTGCCACCAGCATGCCAGCGAACAATGAGCAGTTCTTC. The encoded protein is CATSMPANNEQFF. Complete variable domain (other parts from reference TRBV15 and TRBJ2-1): DAMVIQNPRYQVTQFGKPVTLSCSQTLNHNVMYWYQQKSSQAPKLLFHYYDKDFNNEADTPDNFQSRRPNTSFCFLDIRSPGLGDTAMYLCATSMPANNEQFFGPGTRLTVL.

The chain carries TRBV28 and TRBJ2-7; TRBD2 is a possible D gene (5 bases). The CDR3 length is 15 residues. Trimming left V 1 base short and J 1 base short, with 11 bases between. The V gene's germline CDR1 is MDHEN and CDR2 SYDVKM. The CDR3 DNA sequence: TGTGCCAGCAGTTTATCGAGCGGACCTTCCTACGAGCAGTACTTC. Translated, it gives CASSLSSGPSYEQYF.

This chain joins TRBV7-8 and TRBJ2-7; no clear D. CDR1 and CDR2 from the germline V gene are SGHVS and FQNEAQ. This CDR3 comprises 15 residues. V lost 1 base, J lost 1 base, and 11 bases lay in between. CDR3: CASSLGSFSSYEQYF. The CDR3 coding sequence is TGTGCCAGCAGCTTAGGATCTTTTTCGTCCTACGAGCAGTACTTC.

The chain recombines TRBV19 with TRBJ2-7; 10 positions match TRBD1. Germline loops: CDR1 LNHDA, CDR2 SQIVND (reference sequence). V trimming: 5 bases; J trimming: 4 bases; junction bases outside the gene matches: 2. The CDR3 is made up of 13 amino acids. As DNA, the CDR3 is TGTGCCAGTAGTTTGGGACAGGGGTACGAGCAGTACTTC. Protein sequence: CASSLGQGYEQYF.

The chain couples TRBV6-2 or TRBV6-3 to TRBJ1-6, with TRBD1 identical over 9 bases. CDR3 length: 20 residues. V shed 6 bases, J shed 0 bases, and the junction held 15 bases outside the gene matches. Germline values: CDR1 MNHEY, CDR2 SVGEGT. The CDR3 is CASSRYPWTGESSYNSPLHF. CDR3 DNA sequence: TGTGCCAGCAGCCGATACCCTTGGACAGGGGAAAGCTCCTATAATTCACCCCTCCACTTT.

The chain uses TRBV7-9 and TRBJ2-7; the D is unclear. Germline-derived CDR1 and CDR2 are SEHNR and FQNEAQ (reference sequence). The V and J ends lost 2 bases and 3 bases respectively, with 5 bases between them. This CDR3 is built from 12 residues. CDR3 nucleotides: TGTGCCAGCAGCTTATACATCTACGAGCAGTACTTC. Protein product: CASSLYIYEQYF.

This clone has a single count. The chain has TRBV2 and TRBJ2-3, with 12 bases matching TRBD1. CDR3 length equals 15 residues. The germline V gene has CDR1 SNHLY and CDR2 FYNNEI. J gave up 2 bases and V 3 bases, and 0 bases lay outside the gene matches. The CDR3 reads CASSEGQGATDTQYF. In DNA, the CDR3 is TGTGCCAGCAGTGAGGGACAGGGGGCCACAGATACGCAGTATTTT.

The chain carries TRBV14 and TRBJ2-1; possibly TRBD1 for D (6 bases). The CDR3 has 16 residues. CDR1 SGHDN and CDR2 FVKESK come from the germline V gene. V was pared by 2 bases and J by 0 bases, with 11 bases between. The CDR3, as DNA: TGTGCCAGCAGCCAACCTGACAGGAGCTCCTACAATGAGCAGTTCTTC. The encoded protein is CASSQPDRSSYNEQFF. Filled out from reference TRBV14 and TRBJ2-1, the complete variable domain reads EAGVTQFPSHSVIEKGQTVTLRCDPISGHDNLYWYRRVMGKEIKFLLHFVKESKQDESGMPNNRFLAERTGGTYSTLKVQPAELEDSGVYFCASSQPDRSSYNEQFFGPGTRLTVL.

The CDR3 region has the DNA TGTGCCAGCTCACCCCGGGGACAAGCCTACGAGCAGTACTTC. It yields the protein CASSPRGQAYEQYF. The rearrangement uses TRBV18 and TRBJ2-7, with D perhaps TRBD1 (6 bases). The CDR3 contains 14 residues. Germline values: CDR1 KGHSH, CDR2 LQKENI. The ends were cut back, 3 bases at V and 2 bases at J, with 11 bases in the middle.

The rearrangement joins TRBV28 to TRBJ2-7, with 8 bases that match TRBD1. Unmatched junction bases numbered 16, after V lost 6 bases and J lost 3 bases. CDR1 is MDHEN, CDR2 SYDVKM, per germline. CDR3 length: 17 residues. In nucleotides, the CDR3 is TGTGCCAGCAGATCAGGGGGCGCGGAGCCCCGGAACTACGAGCAGTACTTC. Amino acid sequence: CASRSGGAEPRNYEQYF.

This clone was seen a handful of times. The CDR3 sequence: CASSGVDSTYEQYF. The CDR3 coding sequence is TGTGCCAGCAGTGGGGTAGACAGTACCTACGAGCAGTACTTC. The gene calls are TRBV2 and TRBJ2-7, with D perhaps TRBD1 (5 bases). Germline V CDR1 and CDR2: SNHLY, FYNNEI. This CDR3 is 14 amino acids long. The V gene lost 4 bases and the J gene lost 2 bases, with 12 bases spanning the gap.